Listed below are T cell receptor beta chains from one sample, sequenced in a study of T cell clonotyping in hematopoietic cell transplantation. Repertoires were generated with immunoSEQ multiplex PCR, while TCRdb's copy carries only in-frame clones and drops some. This table holds around 27,000 clones, 60% to 80% found once. Sequenced material: peripheral blood mononuclear cells, taken before stem cell transplant. The receptors derive from a middle-aged man with myelodysplastic syndrome. Some clones in this sample may be carry-over from other donors' samples. Each CDR3 is given with its conserved first and last residue. Each record gives: D gene, clone size, V gene, J gene, CDR3 protein, CDR3 DNA. The D gene is left open where the match is weak. Size tells how often a clone was seen (once, few, many) or the class of an expanded clone, and some rows leave it out.

D: .
size: .
V: TRBV30
J: TRBJ1-5
CDR3: CAWSLDGPQHF
DNA: TGTGCCTGGAGTCTGGACGGGCCCCAGCATTTT

D: .
size: .
V: TRBV6-1
J: TRBJ1-2
CDR3: CASSEATKGAIYGYTF
DNA: TGTGCCAGCAGTGAAGCCACCAAAGGGGCAATCTATGGCTACACCTTC

D: .
size: .
V: TRBV9
J: TRBJ2-7
CDR3: CASSVGPERGNSEQYF
DNA: TGTGCCAGCAGCGTAGGTCCTGAAAGAGGGAACTCCGAGCAGTACTTC

D: .
size: .
V: TRBV6-1
J: TRBJ1-6
CDR3: CASRDSQGYNSPLHF
DNA: TGTGCCAGCAGGGATTCCCAGGGTTACAATTCACCCCTCCACTTT

D: .
size: few
V: TRBV7-2
J: TRBJ1-2
CDR3: CASSLGRLGYTF
DNA: TGTGCCAGCAGCTTAGGGCGCCTTGGCTACACCTTC

D: .
size: .
V: TRBV5-1
J: TRBJ2-5
CDR3: CASSPGETQYF
DNA: TGCGCCAGCAGCCCAGGGGAGACCCAGTACTTC

D: .
size: .
V: TRBV10-3
J: TRBJ2-7
CDR3: CAISGDSYEQYF
DNA: TGTGCCATCAGTGGGGACTCCTACGAGCAGTACTTC

D: .
size: .
V: TRBV19
J: TRBJ1-5
CDR3: CASSTSWTADQPQHF
DNA: TGTGCCAGTAGTACCAGCTGGACAGCTGATCAGCCCCAGCATTTT

D: .
size: .
V: TRBV7-3
J: TRBJ2-2
CDR3: CASSLSFTGELFF
DNA: TGTGCCAGCAGCTTAAGTTTCACCGGGGAGCTGTTTTTT

D: .
size: few
V: TRBV5-4
J: TRBJ2-7
CDR3: CASSLGAYEQYF
DNA: TGTGCCAGCAGCTTGGGGGCCTACGAGCAGTACTTC